These 22 T cell receptor beta chains came from one sample sequenced in a study of blood T cell repertoires in COVID-19. Only in-frame clones appear in the TCRdb table, and some are missing; sequencing was by immunoSEQ multiplex PCR. The top ten clones hold approximately 3% of a sample with a few hundred thousand clones, 89% of them seen once. Input material: peripheral blood. These receptor sequences come from a woman in her 30s with COVID-19, enrolled during active disease.

The V call is TRBV9, the J call TRBJ2-3, with a possible D match to TRBD1 (6 bases). CDR1 is SGDLS, CDR2 YYNGEE, per germline. Trimming left V 3 bases short and J 6 bases short, with 17 bases between. The CDR3 covers 15 residues. CDR3 in DNA: TGTGCCAGCAGCGCACAGGGTTTTGGGCGGGATACGCAGTATTTT. Protein product: CASSAQGFGRDTQYF.

The rearrangement links TRBV30 to TRBJ2-2, with 8 bases fitting TRBD2. CDR3 length: 15 residues. CDR1 is GTSNPN and CDR2 is SVGIG in the germline V gene (reference sequence). The trim removed 0 bases at V and 6 bases at J, leaving 6 bases unmatched. In DNA form, the CDR3 reads TGTGCCTGGAGTGTACTTGCGGGAGGTTCCGGGGAGCTGTTTTTT. It codes for CAWSVLAGGSGELFF.

This clone turned up a few times. The gene calls are TRBV5-1 and TRBJ1-6, with TRBD1 matching 7 bases. Germline trimming cut 0 bases from V and 3 bases from J; bases unmatched to any gene: 9. CDR3 length equals 18 residues. Germline assignment: CDR1 SGHRS and CDR2 YFSETQ. The CDR3 region is CASSLAEAQGGYNSPLHF. CDR3 DNA: TGCGCCAGCAGCTTGGCAGAGGCGCAGGGGGGCTATAATTCACCCCTCCACTTT.

The sample holds one count of this clone. The genes are TRBV2 and TRBJ2-3; the D gene is possibly TRBD1 (5 bases). Trimming stripped 6 bases from V and 2 bases from J, with 9 bases between. Per the germline V gene, CDR1 is SNHLY and CDR2 is FYNNEI. CDR3 length: 13 amino acids. The CDR3 nucleotides are TGTGCCAGCAGGGCAGGGATCACAGATACGCAGTATTTT. Translated: CASRAGITDTQYF.

The chain combines TRBV5-4 with TRBJ2-3, with 11 bases lining up with TRBD2. Losses at the gene ends were 3 bases for V and 1 base for J; bases not matched to a gene: 16. Germline CDR1 is SGHNT and CDR2 is YYREEE (reference sequence). The CDR3 covers 20 residues. As DNA, the CDR3 is TGTGCCAGCAGCTCGGCGGGGTTTCCCATACTAGCGGGGGGCACAGATACGCAGTATTTT. Its protein is CASSSAGFPILAGGTDTQYF.

V usage is TRBV4-3 and J usage is TRBJ1-4; D possibly corresponds to TRBD1 (6 bases). This CDR3 contains 13 residues. V lost 3 bases to trimming and J lost 8 bases, with 10 bases between them. Germline V gene data show CDR1 as LGHNA and CDR2 as YSLEER. CDR3 nucleotide sequence: TGCGCCAGCAGCCAGGCTAGGGGGGAAAAACTGTTTTTT. Its protein product is CASSQARGEKLFF.

The chain recombines TRBV7-6 with TRBJ1-5; TRBD1 aligns across 7 bases. CDR1 SGHVS and CDR2 FNYEAQ come from the germline V gene. The CDR3 has 15 residues. Trimming at V came to 4 bases and at J to 3 bases, leaving 6 bases not matched to a gene. The CDR3 nucleotides are TGTGCCAGCAGCTCCCGACAGGGCCCCAATCAGCCCCAGCATTTT. The encoded protein is CASSSRQGPNQPQHF. The variable domain in full, completed from reference TRBV7-6 and TRBJ1-5, reads GAGVSQSPRYKVTKRGQDVALRCDPISGHVSLYWYRQALGQGPEFLTYFNYEAQQDKSGLPNDRFSAERPEGSISTLTIQRTEQRDSAMYRCASSSRQGPNQPQHFGDGTRLSIL.

The rearrangement joins TRBV18 to TRBJ1-2; D gene uncertain. Trimming stripped 1 base from V and 2 bases from J, with 17 bases between. The CDR3 runs 17 residues. CDR1 is KGHSH, CDR2 LQKENI, per germline. In DNA form, the CDR3 reads TGTGCCAGCTCACCACGAGAAAAAGTAACACAGAACTATGGCTACACCTTC. Its protein product is CASSPREKVTQNYGYTF.

The J gene is TRBJ1-1, the V gene TRBV5-4; possible D gene TRBD1, 5 bases. V gave up 2 bases and J gave up 3 bases, with 8 bases separating them. Germline V CDR1 and CDR2: SGHNT, YYREEE (reference sequence). The CDR3 runs 13 residues. CDR3 residues: CASSFDSDTEAFF. CDR3 in DNA: TGTGCCAGCAGCTTCGACAGTGACACTGAAGCTTTCTTT.

V and J are TRBV4-2 and TRBJ2-1; 7 nucleotides match TRBD1. The length of the CDR3 is 14 residues. After removal of 3 bases from V and 8 bases from J, the junction contained 7 bases not matched to a gene. Germline CDR1 is LGHNA and CDR2 is YNFKEQ. The CDR3 region is CASSQTGIVDEQFF. DNA of the CDR3: TGTGCCAGCAGCCAGACAGGGATTGTCGATGAGCAGTTCTTC.

This clone came up once. The chain links TRBV5-4 to TRBJ2-1; D is possibly TRBD2 (5 bases). V lost 1 base, J lost 14 bases, and 13 bases lay in between. This CDR3 is 12 amino acids long. Per the germline V gene, CDR1 is SGHNT and CDR2 is YYREEE (reference sequence). The CDR3 DNA reads as TGTGCCAGCAGCTTGAAGCCTAGCTCGGAGTTCTTC. Translation: CASSLKPSSEFF.

The V and J genes are TRBV3-1 (or the pseudogene TRBV3-2) and TRBJ2-1; tentatively, D is TRBD2 (5 bases). Germline-derived CDR1 and CDR2 are LGHDT and YNNKEL (reference sequence). V was clipped by 0 bases and J by 6 bases, with 24 bases between them. This CDR3 region has 19 residues. The CDR3 coding sequence is TGTGCCAGCAGCCAAGATCCGAAGTCCGGGAAGACTCGGAGCAATGAGCAGTTCTTC. It is translated as CASSQDPKSGKTRSNEQFF.

This chain uses TRBV6-2 or TRBV6-3 with TRBJ1-1, with 10 bases fitting TRBD1. CDR1 is MNHEY and CDR2 is SVGEGT in the germline V gene. V dropped 2 bases and J dropped 7; count of bases not matched to a gene: 10. The CDR3 totals 16 residues. CDR3 bases: TGTGCCAGCAGTTACCTCGGGACAGGGGCCTTGTATGAAGCTTTCTTT. Translation: CASSYLGTGALYEAFF.

The V and J genes are TRBV15 and TRBJ1-6; weak D call: TRBD1 (6 bases). The ends were cut back, 3 bases at V and 7 bases at J, with 10 bases in the middle. The length of the CDR3 is 14 residues. The germline V gene has CDR1 LNHNV and CDR2 YYDKDF (reference sequence). CDR3 sequence reads: CATSRTGGNSPLHF. The DNA for the CDR3 is TGTGCCACCAGCAGGACAGGTGGAAATTCACCCCTCCACTTT.

The genes are TRBV4-1 and TRBJ2-1; D is unresolved. In germline, CDR1 is MGHRA, CDR2 YSYEKL. CDR3 length: 15 amino acids. V was pared by 1 base and J by 4 bases, with 11 bases between. Here the CDR3 reads CASSQGVSRYNEQFF. The DNA for the CDR3 is TGCGCCAGCAGCCAAGGTGTGTCCAGATACAATGAGCAGTTCTTC.

This chain connects TRBV24-1 to TRBJ2-5; 9 bases match TRBD1. The germline CDR1 and CDR2 sequences are KGHDR and SFDVKD. This CDR3 is 15 amino acids long. V shed 4 bases, J shed 5 bases, and the junction held 7 bases outside the gene matches. CDR3 residues: CATSDLDRGAETQYF. In DNA form, the CDR3 reads TGTGCCACCAGTGACCTGGACAGGGGAGCGGAGACCCAGTACTTC.

The genes are TRBV7-2 and TRBJ2-7; TRBD2 aligns across 10 bases. The CDR3 is 16 amino acids. J lost 3 bases, V lost 1 base, and 6 bases had no gene match. In germline, CDR1 is SGHTA, CDR2 FQGNSA. CDR3 protein: CASSLEASGGGYEQYF. The CDR3 region has the DNA TGTGCCAGCAGCTTAGAGGCTAGCGGGGGCGGCTACGAGCAGTACTTC.

The J gene is TRBJ2-7, the V gene TRBV6-5, with 10 bases that match TRBD2. V shed 2 bases and J 3 bases; nucleotides not matched to a gene: 4. The CDR3 extends over 15 amino acids. CDR1 MNHEY and CDR2 SVGAGI come from the germline V gene. CDR3 residues: CASSYGASGGYEQYF. The CDR3 bases are TGTGCCAGCAGTTACGGGGCTAGCGGGGGCTACGAGCAGTACTTC.

CDR3: CASSFRTDYLTEAFF. The CDR3 DNA is TGCGCCAGCAGCTTTCGGACCGACTACCTCACTGAAGCTTTCTTT. This chain joins TRBV4-3 and TRBJ1-1; D not certain. The CDR3 spans 15 residues. Germline V gene sequence: CDR1 LGHNA, CDR2 YSLEER. The V end lost 5 bases, the J end lost 4 bases, and 17 bases lay between the germline ends.

The chain recombines TRBV5-1 with TRBJ2-3; D perhaps matches TRBD2 (6 bases). Germline assignment: CDR1 SGHRS and CDR2 YFSETQ. Trimming stripped 0 bases from V and 6 bases from J, with 17 bases between. The CDR3 extends over 16 amino acids. The CDR3 sequence is CASSLVASAQGDTQYF. The DNA of the CDR3 is TGCGCCAGCAGCTTGGTGGCTAGCGCACAAGGGGATACGCAGTATTTT.

The rearrangement links TRBV24-1 to TRBJ2-1; a weak D match, TRBD1 (6 bases). V was trimmed by 4 bases and J by 0 bases, leaving 12 bases between them. CDR1 is KGHDR and CDR2 is SFDVKD in the germline V gene. The length of the CDR3 is 16 residues. CDR3 sequence: CATSDRTGSSYNEQFF. The DNA of the CDR3 is TGTGCCACCAGTGACCGCACAGGGAGCTCCTACAATGAGCAGTTCTTC.

The chain employs TRBV2 and TRBJ2-7; D is ambiguous. CDR3 size: 15 residues. Germline lookup yields CDR1 SNHLY and CDR2 FYNNEI. Deletions cut 1 base from V and 6 bases from J, with 16 bases between. This CDR3 reads CASSEGSVLFGEQYF. In nucleotides, the CDR3 is TGTGCCAGCAGTGAAGGATCAGTCCTGTTTGGCGAGCAGTACTTC.